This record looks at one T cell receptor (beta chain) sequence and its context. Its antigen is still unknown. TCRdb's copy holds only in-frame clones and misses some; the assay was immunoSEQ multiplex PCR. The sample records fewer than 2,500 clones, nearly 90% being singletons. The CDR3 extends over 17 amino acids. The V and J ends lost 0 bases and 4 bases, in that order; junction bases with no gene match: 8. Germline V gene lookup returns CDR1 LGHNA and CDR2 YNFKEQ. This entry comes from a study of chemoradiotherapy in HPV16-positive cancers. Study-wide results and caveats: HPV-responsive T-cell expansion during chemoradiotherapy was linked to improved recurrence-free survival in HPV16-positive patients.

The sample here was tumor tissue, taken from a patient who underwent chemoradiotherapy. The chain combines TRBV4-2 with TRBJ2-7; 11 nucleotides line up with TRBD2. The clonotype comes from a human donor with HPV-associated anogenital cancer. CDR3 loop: CASSQDGGGTSGYEQYF. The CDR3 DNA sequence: TGTGCCAGCAGCCAAGATGGGGGCGGGACTAGCGGATACGAGCAGTACTTC.